The clone carrying this T cell receptor (beta chain) has only a few counts. The data were obtained in a study of human T cells and chemical hapten exposure. This sample's time point: patch test 2, 6 weeks after DPC sensitization. The treatment was: therapeutic diphenylcyclopropenone sensitization with weekly scalp DPC. In germline, CDR1 is KGHSH, CDR2 LQKENI. V gave up 5 bases and J gave up 0 bases, with 13 bases separating them. CDR3 length: 15 residues. One entry per CDR3 protein, called by TCRdb with MiXCR from the RACE reads. The profile shows about 400,000 distinct CDR3 sequences, nearly 6.5% of them singletons.

The clonotype was recovered from a woman in her late teens or twenties with alopecia areata. Some clones in this sample may be carry-over from other donors' samples. V usage is TRBV18 and J usage is TRBJ1-1, with TRBD1 as a possible D gene (5 bases). The starting material was whole blood, obtained in connection with sensitization to the hapten diphenylcyclopropenone (DPC). CDR3 loop: CASSSLTEMNTEAFF. Here the CDR3 DNA reads TGTGCCAGCTCATCGTTGACAGAGATGAACACTGAAGCTTTCTTT.